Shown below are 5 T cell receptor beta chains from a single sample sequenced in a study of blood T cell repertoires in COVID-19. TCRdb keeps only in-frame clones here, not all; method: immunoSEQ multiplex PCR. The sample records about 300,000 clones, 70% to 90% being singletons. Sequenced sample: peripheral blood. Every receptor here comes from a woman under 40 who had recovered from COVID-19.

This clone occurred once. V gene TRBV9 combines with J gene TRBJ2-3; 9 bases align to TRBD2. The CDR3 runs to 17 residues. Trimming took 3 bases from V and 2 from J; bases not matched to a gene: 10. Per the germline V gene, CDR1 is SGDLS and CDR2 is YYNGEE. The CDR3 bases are TGTGCCAGCAGCGATTCTCCCGCTAGCGGGGCCACAGATACGCAGTATTTT. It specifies CASSDSPASGATDTQYF.

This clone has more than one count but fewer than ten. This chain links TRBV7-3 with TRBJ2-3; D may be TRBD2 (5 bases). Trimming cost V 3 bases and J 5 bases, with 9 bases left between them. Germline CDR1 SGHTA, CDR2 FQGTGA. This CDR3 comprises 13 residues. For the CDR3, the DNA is TGTGCCAGCAGCTTCGGGGTTGAAGATACGCAGTATTTT. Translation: CASSFGVEDTQYF.

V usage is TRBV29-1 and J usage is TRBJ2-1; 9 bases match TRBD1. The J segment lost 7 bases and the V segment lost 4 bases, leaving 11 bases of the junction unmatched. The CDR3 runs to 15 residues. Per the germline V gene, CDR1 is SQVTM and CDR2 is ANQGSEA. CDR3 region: CSVAMTGGIGNEQFF. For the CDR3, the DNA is TGCAGCGTTGCTATGACAGGGGGAATTGGAAATGAGCAGTTCTTC.

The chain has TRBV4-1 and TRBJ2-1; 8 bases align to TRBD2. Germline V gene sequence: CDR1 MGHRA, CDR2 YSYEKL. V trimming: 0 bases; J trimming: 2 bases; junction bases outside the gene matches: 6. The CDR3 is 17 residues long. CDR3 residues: CASSQDGGGGTYNEQFF. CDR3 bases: TGCGCCAGCAGCCAAGATGGGGGCGGGGGGACCTACAATGAGCAGTTCTTC.

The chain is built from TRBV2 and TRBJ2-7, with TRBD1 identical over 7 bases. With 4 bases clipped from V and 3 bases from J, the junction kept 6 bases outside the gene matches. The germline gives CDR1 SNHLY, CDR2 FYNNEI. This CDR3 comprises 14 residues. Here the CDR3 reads CASSGTGGVYEQYF. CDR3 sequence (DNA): TGTGCCAGCAGTGGGACAGGTGGCGTCTACGAGCAGTACTTC.